These 24 T cell receptor beta chains were sequenced from one sample in a study of T cell responses to AZD1222 COVID-19 vaccine. The repertoire was sequenced with immunoSEQ multiplex PCR; TCRdb's copy has only in-frame clones and lacks some. The profile shows around 30,000 clones, more than 85% of them singletons. The specimen was peripheral blood, collected on day 0 of AZD1222 vaccination. All receptors derive from an adult in good health.

The chain employs TRBV5-1 and TRBJ1-3; D is unclear. CDR1 SGHRS and CDR2 YFSETQ come from the germline V gene. The CDR3 has 15 amino acids. Trimming removed 4 bases at V and 0 bases at J, with 11 bases between. The CDR3 nucleotides read TGCGCCAGCAGCCGTAGATCTGGCTCTGGAAACACCATATATTTT. Translated, it gives CASSRRSGSGNTIYF.

V is TRBV24-1 and J is TRBJ1-3, with D perhaps TRBD1 (6 bases). The CDR3 is 15 residues long. Germline CDR1 KGHDR, CDR2 SFDVKD. Trimming stripped 8 bases from V and 7 bases from J, with 20 bases between. In DNA, the CDR3 is TGTGCCACCACCAGAGGGCAGGGGACCGGGAACACCATATATTTT. Its translation: CATTRGQGTGNTIYF.

The J gene is TRBJ1-1, the V gene TRBV5-1; the D is unclear. The CDR3 totals 14 residues. Germline V lookup: CDR1 SGHRS, CDR2 YFSETQ. Deletions cut 0 bases from V and 1 base from J, with 7 bases between. The CDR3 sequence is CASSLEPANTEAFF. CDR3 nucleotide sequence: TGCGCCAGCAGCTTGGAACCAGCGAACACTGAAGCTTTCTTT.

The J gene is TRBJ1-2, the V gene TRBV7-8; D is uncertain. The CDR3 length is 18 residues. Per the germline V gene, CDR1 is SGHVS and CDR2 is FQNEAQ. Trimming removed 5 bases from V and 2 bases from J, with 24 bases in between. CDR3 sequence: CASSPRTATSVSNYGYTF. The CDR3 bases are TGTGCCAGCAGCCCAAGGACGGCGACCTCTGTTTCAAACTATGGCTACACCTTC. The complete variable domain, with remaining parts taken from reference TRBV7-8 and TRBJ1-2, reads GAGVSQSPRYKVAKRGQDVALRCDPISGHVSLFWYQQALGQGPEFLTYFQNEAQLDKSGLPSDRFFAERPEGSVSTLKIQRTQQEDSAVYLCASSPRTATSVSNYGYTFGSGTRLTVV.

The chain carries TRBV5-6 and TRBJ2-1; TRBD1 agrees at 12 bases. Per the germline V gene, CDR1 is SGHDT and CDR2 is YYEEEE. V lost 3 bases and J lost 6; bases outside the gene matches: 7. This CDR3 contains 16 residues. CDR3 sequence reads: CASSSWGQGASNEQFF. The CDR3 DNA sequence: TGTGCCAGCAGCTCCTGGGGACAGGGGGCAAGCAATGAGCAGTTCTTC.

This CDR3 is CASSLGQGTGELFF. The CDR3 region has the DNA TGTGCCAGCAGCTTAGGGCAGGGGACCGGGGAGCTGTTTTTT. J is TRBJ2-2 and V is TRBV11-3, with D perhaps matching TRBD1 (6 bases). The CDR3 has 14 amino acids. CDR1 is SGHNT and CDR2 is YENEEA in the germline V gene. Trimming shortened V by 1 base and J by 5 bases, and 8 bases separated the two germline ends.

This chain links TRBV6-5 with TRBJ2-5; 9 bases line up with TRBD1. J lost 7 bases, V lost 4 bases, and 4 bases had no gene match. CDR3 length equals 13 residues. Germline V CDR1 and CDR2: MNHEY, SVGAGI. The CDR3 DNA reads as TGTGCCAGCAGTTCCCGACAGGGGGGGACCCAGTACTTC. This encodes CASSSRQGGTQYF.

This clone was seen a single time. This chain links TRBV6-5 with TRBJ1-1; D unresolved. The V gene's germline CDR1 is MNHEY and CDR2 SVGAGI. The CDR3 spans 11 residues. V was clipped by 5 bases and J by 6 bases, with 7 bases between them. Written as DNA, the CDR3 is TGTGCCAGCAGTACGGAGTCTGAAGCTTTCTTT. This gives the protein CASSTESEAFF.

The rearrangement joins TRBV4-1 to TRBJ2-5; TRBD2 matches 11 bases. Per the germline V gene, CDR1 is MGHRA and CDR2 is YSYEKL. The CDR3 loop spans 15 amino acids. Germline trimming cut 7 bases from V and 7 bases from J; bases unmatched to any gene: 11. As DNA, the CDR3 is TGCGCCAGCAAACCTAGCGGGGGGCCGTCGGGGACCCAGTACTTC. Residues: CASKPSGGPSGTQYF.

The chain combines TRBV4-2 with TRBJ2-6, with a possible D match to TRBD1 (6 bases). Germline values: CDR1 LGHNA, CDR2 YNFKEQ. CDR3 length: 16 amino acids. V was trimmed by 0 bases and J by 2 bases, leaving 8 bases between them. CDR3 sequence (DNA): TGTGCCAGCAGCCAAGATGGGGGCGCTGGGGCCAACGTCCTGACTTTC. Protein product: CASSQDGGAGANVLTF.

The CDR3 coding sequence is TGCAGTGCTGACTGGGAGACCCAGTACTTC. Amino acid sequence: CSADWETQYF. The chain carries TRBV20-1 and TRBJ2-5; D is unresolved. Germline CDR1 DFQATT, CDR2 SNEGSKA (reference sequence). The CDR3 extends over 10 amino acids. Trimming took off 5 bases at V and 5 bases at J, with 6 bases between the two ends.

This clone was observed a handful of times. The chain links TRBV19 to TRBJ2-2; the D gene is possibly TRBD1 (6 bases). V was cut by 3 bases and J by 8 bases, with 16 bases left in between. The V gene's germline CDR1 is LNHDA and CDR2 SQIVND (reference sequence). There are 15 residues in the CDR3. In nucleotides, the CDR3 is TGTGCCAGTAGTATTAGTTGGCAGGGGAAAGGGGAGCTGTTTTTT. Its protein is CASSISWQGKGELFF.

This clone appeared a single time. The rearrangement links TRBV11-3 to TRBJ2-1; D uncertain. This CDR3 is built from 15 residues. Trimming removed 3 bases from V and 8 bases from J, with 17 bases in between. From germline, CDR1 is SGHNT and CDR2 YENEEA. The DNA of the CDR3 is TGTGCCAGCAGCTTTCAAAAAAAAAGGGTGGATGAGCAGTTCTTC. Residues: CASSFQKKRVDEQFF.

This clone has only one observation. The chain uses TRBV5-1 and TRBJ1-1, with D maybe TRBD1 (5 bases). This CDR3 is 14 amino acids long. The ends were cut back, 0 bases at V and 1 base at J, with 7 bases in the middle. Germline CDR1 is SGHRS and CDR2 is YFSETQ. The CDR3 spells CASSLAGRNTEAFF. Written as DNA, the CDR3 is TGCGCCAGCAGCTTGGCAGGGAGGAACACTGAAGCTTTCTTT. Combining the CDR3 with reference TRBV5-1 and TRBJ1-1 gives the whole variable domain KAGVTQTPRYLIKTRGQQVTLSCSPISGHRSVSWYQQTPGQGLQFLFEYFSETQRNKGNFPGRFSGRQFSNSRSEMNVSTLELGDSALYLCASSLAGRNTEAFFGQGTRLTVV.

This clone was counted once. V and J are TRBV7-5 and TRBJ2-5; the listed D gene, TRBD1, was not tested against the DNA. TRBV7-5 is described as a pseudogene. This CDR3 contains 17 residues. The CDR3 reads CARSLGGNRGPMKTQYF. The CDR3, as DNA: TGTGCCAGAAGCTTAGGGGGCAACAGGGGGCCTATGAAGACCCAGTACTTC.

This clone was recorded only once. This chain uses TRBV27 with TRBJ2-7; D perhaps matches TRBD2 (6 bases). The CDR3 length is 12 residues. Trimming cost V 4 bases and J 4 bases, with 8 bases left between them. From germline, CDR1 is MNHEY and CDR2 SMNVEV (reference sequence). CDR3 DNA sequence: TGTGCCAGCAGTTCCCGGGGGTACGAGCAGTACTTC. This codes for CASSSRGYEQYF.

This sequence joins TRBV11-3 and TRBJ2-1, with 13 bases lining up with TRBD2. The CDR3 contains 16 residues. Germline-derived CDR1 and CDR2 are SGHNT and YENEEA. J was trimmed by 4 bases and V by 4 bases; bases with no gene match: 4. The CDR3: CASSSKTSGGYNEQFF. For the CDR3, the DNA is TGTGCCAGCAGCTCCAAGACTAGCGGGGGGTACAATGAGCAGTTCTTC.

The chain employs TRBV6-5 and TRBJ1-6; no clear D. Germline assignment: CDR1 MNHEY and CDR2 SVGAGI. The ends were cut back, 2 bases at V and 9 bases at J, with 11 bases in the middle. The length of the CDR3 is 14 residues. CDR3 DNA sequence: TGTGCCAGCAGTTACGAGGGCTTGGGTTCACCCCTCCACTTT. Translation: CASSYEGLGSPLHF.

The V gene is TRBV27, the J gene TRBJ2-1; D not certain. This CDR3 contains 14 residues. The germline V gene encodes CDR1 MNHEY and CDR2 SMNVEV (reference sequence). Between the trimmed V and J ends, which lost 5 bases and 0 bases, there was a span of 8 bases. The DNA for the CDR3 is TGTGCCAGCAGTCCCCTGAGCTCCTACAATGAGCAGTTCTTC. Residues: CASSPLSSYNEQFF.

The J gene is TRBJ1-2, the V gene TRBV12-3 or TRBV12-4; D is ambiguous. V lost 3 bases and J 3 bases, leaving 8 bases between the germline ends. The CDR3 has 13 residues. The CDR3 DNA is TGTGCCAGCAGTTTCTCTAGCGACTATGGCTACACCTTC. It specifies CASSFSSDYGYTF.

The chain links TRBV10-3 to TRBJ2-7; no clear D gene. CDR3 length equals 14 residues. Germline V gene lookup returns CDR1 ENHRY and CDR2 SYGVKD. Between the trimmed V and J ends, which lost 3 bases and 2 bases, there was a span of 11 bases. The CDR3 nucleotides are TGTGCCATCAGTGAAAGGACGGAAGCCTACGAGCAGTACTTC. This codes for CAISERTEAYEQYF.

This clone was recorded once. The chain couples TRBV9 to TRBJ1-3; D uncertain. This CDR3 is 16 amino acids long. Trimming took 0 bases from V and 0 from J, leaving 10 bases between them. Germline-derived CDR1 and CDR2 are SGDLS and YYNGEE. The CDR3 here is CASSVGAPASGNTIYF. The CDR3 DNA follows: TGTGCCAGCAGCGTAGGGGCCCCGGCCTCTGGAAACACCATATATTTT.

The rearrangement links TRBV7-9 to TRBJ1-1, with 9 bases matching TRBD1. The J segment lost 6 bases and the V segment lost 3 bases, leaving 11 bases of the junction unmatched. The CDR3 spans 16 residues. Germline-derived CDR1 and CDR2 are SEHNR and FQNEAQ (reference sequence). In DNA form, the CDR3 reads TGTGCCAGCAGCTTCTACCCGGACAGGGGTGTTGCTGAAGCTTTCTTT. Translating it yields CASSFYPDRGVAEAFF.

This clone occurred a few times. The rearrangement joins TRBV19 to TRBJ1-5, with 7 nucleotides matching TRBD1. Trimming took 5 bases from V and 2 from J; bases not matched to a gene: 6. The CDR3 totals 15 residues. Germline CDR1 LNHDA, CDR2 SQIVND (reference sequence). CDR3 amino acids: CASSPQGVGNQPQHF. CDR3 coding DNA: TGTGCCAGTAGTCCCCAGGGGGTGGGCAATCAGCCCCAGCATTTT.